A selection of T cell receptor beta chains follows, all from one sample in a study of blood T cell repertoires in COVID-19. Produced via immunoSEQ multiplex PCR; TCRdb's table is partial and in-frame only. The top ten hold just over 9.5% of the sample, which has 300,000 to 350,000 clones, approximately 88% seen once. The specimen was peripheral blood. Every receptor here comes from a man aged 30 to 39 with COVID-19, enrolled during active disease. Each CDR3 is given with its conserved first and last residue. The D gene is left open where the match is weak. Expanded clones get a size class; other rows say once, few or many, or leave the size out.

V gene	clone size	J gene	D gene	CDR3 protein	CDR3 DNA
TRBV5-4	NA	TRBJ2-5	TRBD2	CASRLGTSEKETQYF	TGTGCCAGCAGGTTGGGGACTAGCGAGAAAGAGACCCAGTACTTC
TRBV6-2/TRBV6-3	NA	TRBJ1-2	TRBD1	CASSNKGTAHGYTF	TGTGCCAGCAGTAATAAAGGGACAGCTCACGGCTACACCTTC
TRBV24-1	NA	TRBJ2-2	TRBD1	CATSDLPGTGKNTGELFF	TGTGCCACCAGTGATTTGCCCGGGACAGGGAAGAACACCGGGGAGCTGTTTTTT
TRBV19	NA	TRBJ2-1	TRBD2	CASSATSGRAKQSYNEQFF	TGTGCCAGTAGTGCGACTAGCGGGAGGGCCAAGCAGTCCTACAATGAGCAGTTCTTC
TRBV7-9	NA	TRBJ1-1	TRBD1	CASSLAQGADTEAFF	TGTGCCAGCAGCTTAGCTCAGGGGGCGGACACTGAAGCTTTCTTT
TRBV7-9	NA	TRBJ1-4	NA	CASSQASLSEKLFF	TGTGCCAGCAGCCAGGCAAGTCTGAGTGAAAAACTGTTTTTT
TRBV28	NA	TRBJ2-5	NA	CASLTGAQETQYF	TGTGCCAGCTTGACAGGAGCTCAAGAGACCCAGTACTTC
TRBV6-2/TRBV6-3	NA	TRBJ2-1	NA	CASSYRPNEQFF	TGTGCCAGCAGTTACCGTCCCAATGAGCAGTTCTTC
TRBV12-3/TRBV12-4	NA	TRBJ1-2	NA	CASRMGGSYGYTF	TGTGCCAGCAGAATGGGGGGGTCCTATGGCTACACCTTC
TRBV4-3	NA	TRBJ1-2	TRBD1	CASSQEETGEKIHYGYTF	TGCGCCAGCAGCCAAGAGGAGACAGGGGAAAAGATACACTATGGCTACACCTTC
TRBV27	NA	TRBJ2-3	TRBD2	CASSSRLRGGLRDTQYF	TGTGCCAGCAGTTCCCGGCTCCGGGGGGGTTTGAGAGATACGCAGTATTTT
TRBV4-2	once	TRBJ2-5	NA	CASSQVLAGPQETQYF	TGTGCCAGCAGCCAGGTCCTCGCAGGGCCCCAAGAGACCCAGTACTTC
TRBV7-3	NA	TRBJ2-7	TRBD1	CASSPMGQGGYEQYF	TGTGCCAGCAGCCCCATGGGACAGGGAGGCTACGAGCAGTACTTC
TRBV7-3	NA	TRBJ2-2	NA	CASSLGRTPPGELFF	TGTGCCAGCAGCTTAGGGAGGACTCCACCCGGGGAGCTGTTTTTT
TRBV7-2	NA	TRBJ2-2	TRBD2	CASSVRGTGELFF	TGTGCCAGCAGCGTGCGGGGGACCGGGGAGCTGTTTTTT
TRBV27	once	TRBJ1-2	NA	CASKKGSADYGYTF	TGTGCCAGCAAGAAGGGATCAGCGGACTATGGCTACACCTTC
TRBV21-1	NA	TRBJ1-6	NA	CASSNAGVGSPLHF	TGTGCCAGCAGCAATGCGGGGGTTGGTTCACCCCTCCACTTT
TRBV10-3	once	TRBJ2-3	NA	CAISEQSTDTQYF	TGTGCCATCAGTGAGCAGAGCACAGATACGCAGTATTTT
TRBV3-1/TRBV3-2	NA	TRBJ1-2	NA	CASSPTTGTLTGVYTF	TGTGCCAGCAGCCCAACGACCGGGACACTAACAGGAGTCTACACCTTC
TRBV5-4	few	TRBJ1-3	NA	CASSQQQGFANTIYF	TGTGCCAGCAGCCAGCAACAGGGATTTGCGAACACCATATATTTT
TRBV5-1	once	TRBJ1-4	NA	CASSSDNGQFHEKLFF	TGCGCCAGCAGCTCTGACAACGGACAATTTCATGAAAAACTGTTTTTT
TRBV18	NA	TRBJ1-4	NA	CASSLRMASTNEKLFF	TGTGCCAGCTCACTTCGTATGGCTTCAACTAATGAAAAACTGTTTTTT
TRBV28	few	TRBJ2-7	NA	CASSFMRRTEQYF	TGTGCCAGCAGTTTCATGCGGAGAACTGAGCAGTACTTC
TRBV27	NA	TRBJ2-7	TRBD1	CASSSSGQGAYEQYF	TGTGCCAGCAGTTCGTCGGGACAGGGGGCCTACGAGCAGTACTTC
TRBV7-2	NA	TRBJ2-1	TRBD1	CASSLTTGYYNEQFF	TGTGCCAGCAGCTTAACGACAGGGTACTACAATGAGCAGTTCTTC
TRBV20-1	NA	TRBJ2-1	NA	CSARDLNEQFF	TGCAGTGCTAGAGATTTAAATGAGCAGTTCTTC
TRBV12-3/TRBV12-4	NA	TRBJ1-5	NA	CAPVEQPQHF	TGTGCCCCGGTGGAGCAGCCCCAGCATTTT
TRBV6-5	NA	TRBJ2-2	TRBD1	CASSYGQGAGELFF	TGTGCCAGCAGTTACGGCCAGGGGGCCGGGGAGCTGTTTTTT
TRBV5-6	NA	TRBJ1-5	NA	CASSLVSRAYSNQPQHF	TGTGCCAGCAGCTTGGTTAGCAGGGCATATAGCAATCAGCCCCAGCATTTT
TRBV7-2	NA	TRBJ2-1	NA	CASSLGLGGNEQFF	TGTGCCAGCAGCTTAGGCCTGGGAGGCAATGAGCAGTTCTTC
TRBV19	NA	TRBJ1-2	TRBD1	CASAPQGTYGYTF	TGTGCCAGCGCCCCACAGGGGACCTATGGCTACACCTTC
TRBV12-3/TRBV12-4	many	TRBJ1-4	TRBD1	CASTRGTGGKLFF	TGTGCCAGCACCCGAGGGACAGGTGGGAAACTGTTTTTT
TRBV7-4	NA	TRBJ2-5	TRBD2	CASSQRTSLFQETQYF	TGTGCCAGCAGCCAGCGGACTAGCCTATTCCAAGAGACCCAGTACTTC
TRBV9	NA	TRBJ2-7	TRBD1	CASSVGPEGAYEQYF	TGTGCCAGCAGCGTAGGGCCTGAGGGGGCATACGAGCAGTACTTC
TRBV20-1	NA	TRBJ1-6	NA	CSASYTGSRNSPLHF	TGCAGTGCTAGTTATACAGGGTCTCGTAATTCACCCCTCCACTTT
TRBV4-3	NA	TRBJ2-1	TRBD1	CASSQVSRGPSYLPTAYNEQFF	TGCGCCAGCAGCCAAGTTAGCAGGGGGCCTAGCTATTTACCTACAGCCTACAATGAGCAGTTCTTC
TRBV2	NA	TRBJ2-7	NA	CASSEGVAGGTKYF	NA
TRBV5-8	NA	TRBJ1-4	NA	CASSEVPRGPTNEKLFF	TGTGCCAGCAGCGAGGTTCCTAGAGGCCCAACTAATGAAAAACTGTTTTTT
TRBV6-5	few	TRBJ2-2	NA	CASRTGNTGELFF	TGTGCCAGCAGGACAGGGAACACCGGGGAGCTGTTTTTT
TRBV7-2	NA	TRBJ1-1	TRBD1	CASSLSGQITEAFF	TGTGCCAGCAGCCTATCGGGACAGATAACTGAAGCTTTCTTT
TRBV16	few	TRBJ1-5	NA	CASSQSGGEGNQPQHF	TGTGCCAGCAGCCAATCTGGGGGGGAGGGCAATCAGCCCCAGCATTTT